Listed here are 32 T cell receptor beta chains from one sample, sequenced in a study of post-analysis software for immune sequencing data. Unique molecular identifiers were built into the TCR beta cDNA libraries. TCRdb recomputed calls from the PCR reads with MiXCR, one row per CDR3 protein. This sample yields around 400,000 distinct CDR3 sequences, of which approximately 38% are seen a single time; about 8% belongs to the top ten. Their cognate antigens are unknown. General study findings and limits: In patients, TRBV5-6, TRBV5-1 and TRBV20-1 belonged to roughly 5 TRBV segments found more frequently than in controls.

The sample consisted of blood. All receptors derive from a girl between 2 and 10 years old with multiple sclerosis.

This chain links TRBV20-1 with TRBJ2-7, with 7 bases identical to TRBD1. V was pared by 5 bases and J by 2 bases, with 6 bases of the junction left unmatched. From germline, CDR1 is DFQATT and CDR2 SNEGSKA (reference sequence). The CDR3 consists of 13 residues. CDR3 region: CSAANRGAYEQYF. CDR3 sequence (DNA): TGCAGTGCTGCCAACAGGGGAGCCTACGAGCAGTACTTC.

This clonotype was detected a few times. J is TRBJ2-7 and V is TRBV12-3 or TRBV12-4, with D unclear. The ends were cut back, 2 bases at V and 6 bases at J, with 11 bases in the middle. This CDR3 contains 13 residues. The CDR3 DNA reads TGTGCCAGCAGTTTAAGACGCGGCTCCGAGCAGTACTTC. Its protein is CASSLRRGSEQYF.

This rearrangement joins TRBV7-6 to TRBJ2-7; D possibly uses TRBD1 or TRBD2 (5 bases each). Trimming cost V 3 bases and J 4 bases, with 13 bases left between them. The CDR3 totals 14 residues. Germline V gives CDR1 SGHVS, CDR2 FNYEAQ. CDR3 DNA sequence: TGTGCCAGCAGCTTCGGGACGTACACATACGAGCAGTACTTC. Protein sequence: CASSFGTYTYEQYF.

The chain employs TRBV5-1 and TRBJ1-2, with D perhaps TRBD1 (6 bases). Trimming removed 4 bases at V and 2 bases at J, with 12 bases between. In germline, CDR1 is SGHRS, CDR2 YFSETQ. The CDR3 sequence is 14 residues long. In nucleotides, the CDR3 is TGCGCCAGCAGCACGGGGGCGTCCAACTATGGCTACACCTTC. Protein product: CASSTGASNYGYTF.

The chain recombines TRBV9 with TRBJ1-2; possible D gene TRBD1, 6 bases. CDR3 length: 13 residues. CDR1 and CDR2 from the germline V gene are SGDLS and YYNGEE. V was clipped by 3 bases and J by 3 bases, with 9 bases between them. CDR3 region: CASSGTVDYGYTF. Written as DNA, the CDR3 is TGTGCCAGCAGCGGGACAGTCGACTATGGCTACACCTTC.

This chain uses TRBV6-1 with TRBJ2-3; 7 nucleotides align to TRBD1. Germline V gene data show CDR1 as MNHNS and CDR2 as SASEGT. The CDR3 contains 15 residues. The ends lost 7 bases at V and 3 bases at J; junction bases unmatched: 10. DNA for the CDR3: TGTGCCAGCAACAAGGGGGCAGGCAAGACAGATACGCAGTATTTT. Its translation: CASNKGAGKTDTQYF.

This clonotype was seen only a few times. This chain links TRBV6-5 with TRBJ2-5; tentative D call: TRBD2 (7 bases). The length of the CDR3 is 14 residues. Between the trimmed V and J ends, which lost 10 bases and 2 bases, there was a span of 17 bases. CDR1 MNHEY and CDR2 SVGAGI come from the germline V gene. The CDR3 loop reads CATLRGGSQETQYF. The CDR3 DNA is TGTGCCACCCTAAGGGGGGGCTCACAAGAGACCCAGTACTTC.

In this sample, this clonotype turned up a few times. The V and J genes are TRBV11-2 and TRBJ2-1; 10 bases fit TRBD1. Unmatched junction bases numbered 9, after V lost 6 bases and J lost 7 bases. CDR3 length: 15 amino acids. Germline loops: CDR1 SGHAT, CDR2 FQNNGV. The CDR3 protein is CASSLGGTGVNEQFF. CDR3 sequence (DNA): TGTGCCAGCAGTCTAGGGGGGACAGGGGTGAATGAGCAGTTCTTC. Combining the CDR3 with reference TRBV11-2 and TRBJ2-1 gives the whole variable domain EAGVAQSPRYKIIEKRQSVAFWCNPISGHATLYWYQQILGQGPKLLIQFQNNGVVDDSQLPKDRFSAERLKGVDSTLKIQPAKLEDSAVYLCASSLGGTGVNEQFFGPGTRLTVL.

This clonotype was seen only a few times. The chain employs TRBV5-1 and TRBJ2-1; the D is unclear. The V gene lost 2 bases and the J gene lost 6 bases, with 12 bases spanning the gap. The CDR3 is 14 residues long. Germline values: CDR1 SGHRS, CDR2 YFSETQ. The CDR3: CASSFALGSNEQFF. CDR3 coding DNA: TGCGCCAGCAGCTTCGCTTTGGGGTCCAATGAGCAGTTCTTC.

This rearrangement joins TRBV27 to TRBJ2-1; D may be TRBD2 (5 bases). From germline, CDR1 is MNHEY and CDR2 SMNVEV (reference sequence). This CDR3 is built from 14 residues. V was clipped by 2 bases and J by 6 bases, with 11 bases between them. The DNA for the CDR3 is TGTGCCAGCAGTTTAGTGGGAGAGGTCAATGAGCAGTTCTTC. Protein sequence: CASSLVGEVNEQFF.

The CDR3 nucleotides read TGCAGCGTTTTAGTCAGGGGGCGGAATGAGCAGTTCTTC. This codes for CSVLVRGRNEQFF. The V gene is TRBV29-1, the J gene TRBJ2-1; 8 bases are shared with TRBD1. Trimming took 5 bases from V and 7 from J; bases not matched to a gene: 7. Germline-derived CDR1 and CDR2 are SQVTM and ANQGSEA. The CDR3 spans 13 residues.

The chain uses TRBV7-2 and TRBJ2-5; D is undetermined. The ends were cut back, 1 base at V and 0 bases at J, with 9 bases in the middle. Germline CDR1 SGHTA, CDR2 FQGNSA. This CDR3 contains 15 residues. CDR3 DNA sequence: TGTGCCAGCAGCTTAGGCCCGGATAACCAAGAGACCCAGTACTTC. Translated, it gives CASSLGPDNQETQYF.

This chain connects TRBV12-3 or TRBV12-4 to TRBJ2-5, with TRBD1 matching over 8 bases. Trimming took 8 bases from V and 7 from J; bases not matched to a gene: 9. This CDR3 comprises 13 residues. In DNA, the CDR3 is TGTGCCAGCCTCGGACAGGGCCGGGCGACCCAGTACTTC. Amino acids: CASLGQGRATQYF.

The genes are TRBV20-1 and TRBJ2-5; 8 bases are a match to TRBD2. This CDR3 contains 14 residues. The germline gives CDR1 DFQATT, CDR2 SNEGSKA (reference sequence). V shed 6 bases, J shed 3 bases, and the junction held 9 bases outside the gene matches. The CDR3 protein is CSAHPGLGEETQYF. The DNA for the CDR3 is TGCAGTGCGCATCCGGGACTAGGAGAAGAGACCCAGTACTTC.

This chain links TRBV15 with TRBJ2-7; 7 bases are shared with TRBD2. The germline V gene has CDR1 LNHNV and CDR2 YYDKDF (reference sequence). The CDR3 loop spans 17 amino acids. V lost 3 bases, J lost 2 bases, and 13 bases stayed unmatched. The CDR3 nucleotides are TGTGCCACCAGCAGGGACCCCTTCGGCGGGGGAACCTACGAGCAGTACTTC. It encodes CATSRDPFGGGTYEQYF.

The chain is built from TRBV5-1 and TRBJ2-5; 8 nucleotides agree with TRBD2. The last part of the DNA fits TRBJ2-7 better; the J call may be wrong. Germline V gene sequence: CDR1 SGHRS, CDR2 YFSETQ. The CDR3 contains 15 residues. CDR3 nucleotides: TGCGCCAGCAGCTTGGTCAGTACAGCGGGGGACGAGCAGTACTTC. This codes for CASSLVSTAGDEQYF.

Concerning this clonotype itself: The missing conserved phenylalanine or tryptophan at the end of this CDR3 makes a read error likely. The V call is TRBV12-3 or TRBV12-4, the J call TRBJ1-6; D is possibly TRBD1 (6 bases). CDR3 length: 15 amino acids. V was pared by 6 bases and J by 2 bases, with 11 bases between. The CDR3, as DNA: TGTGCCAGCAGCACAGGGAACCCCTATAATTCACCCCTCCACGTT. This encodes CASSTGNPYNSPLHV.

The V and J genes are TRBV28 and TRBJ2-4; 10 nucleotides line up with TRBD1. Germline CDR1 MDHEN, CDR2 SYDVKM. CDR3 length equals 22 residues. V lost 5 bases to trimming and J lost 1 base; unmatched junction nucleotides: 23. The CDR3 DNA reads TGTGCCAGCAGTACTAAAAGTCCCACAGGGACAGGGGAAATCTTTGCCAAAAACATTCAGTACTTC. As protein: CASSTKSPTGTGEIFAKNIQYF.

This sequence joins TRBV29-1 and TRBJ2-7; the match to TRBD1 covers 9 bases. J lost 2 bases, V lost 6 bases, and 5 bases had no gene match. The CDR3 runs to 13 residues. Per germline, CDR1 SQVTM and CDR2 ANQGSEA. CDR3 in amino acids: CSVLDRGTYEQYF. CDR3 coding DNA: TGCAGCGTGCTGGACAGGGGAACCTACGAGCAGTACTTC.

This clonotype came up a few times. The chain has TRBV7-9 and TRBJ2-1, with 7 bases matching TRBD2. The CDR3 is 17 residues long. Germline loops: CDR1 SEHNR, CDR2 FQNEAQ (reference sequence). After removal of 5 bases from V and 3 bases from J, the junction contained 13 bases not matched to a gene. Written as DNA, the CDR3 is TGTGCCAGCAGCCCGATCGAAGCGGGATTACACTACAATGAGCAGTTCTTC. This sequence encodes CASSPIEAGLHYNEQFF.

This clonotype was seen a handful of times. The V gene is TRBV29-1, the J gene TRBJ2-4; possibly TRBD1 for D (5 bases). CDR1 and CDR2 (germline): SQVTM, ANQGSEA. V lost 6 bases and J lost 1, with 13 bases in between. This CDR3 spans 14 amino acids. The CDR3 DNA reads TGCAGCGTCGCAGGGATAGCTGCCAAAAACATTCAGTACTTC. Translating gives CSVAGIAAKNIQYF.

This clonotype has only a few counts. The J gene is TRBJ2-1, the V gene TRBV5-1; 10 bases map to TRBD2. Trimming at V came to 2 bases and at J to 4 bases, leaving 3 bases not matched to a gene. CDR3 size: 15 residues. Germline V CDR1 and CDR2: SGHRS, YFSETQ. Here the CDR3 reads CASSFDSGGYNEQFF. The CDR3 coding sequence is TGCGCCAGCAGCTTCGATAGCGGGGGGTACAATGAGCAGTTCTTC.

V usage is TRBV20-1 and J usage is TRBJ2-5; 9 nucleotides line up with TRBD2. The V gene end was trimmed by 0 bases and the J gene end by 1 base; junction bases not matched to a gene: 6. CDR3 length: 16 amino acids. Germline CDR1 is DFQATT and CDR2 is SNEGSKA (reference sequence). CDR3 residues: CSARDVPSGVQETQYF. The CDR3 bases are TGCAGTGCTAGAGATGTTCCTAGCGGGGTCCAAGAGACCCAGTACTTC.

This clonotype occurred a few times. CDR3 in amino acids: CASTGSAQETQYF. CDR3 nucleotides: TGTGCCAGCACTGGGAGCGCCCAAGAGACCCAGTACTTC. The chain links TRBV12-3 or TRBV12-4 to TRBJ2-5, with D perhaps matching TRBD2 (5 bases). There are 13 residues in the CDR3. The V end was cut by 7 bases, the J end by 1 base, with 10 bases between.

For the CDR3, the DNA is TGTGCCAGCTACTTGCGGCAGTACTTC. Its protein is CASYLRQYF. The J gene is TRBJ2-7, the V gene TRBV6-9; D remains unclear. Trimming left V 8 bases short and J 9 bases short, with 8 bases between. This CDR3 region has 9 residues. The V gene's germline CDR1 is MNHGY and CDR2 SVAAGI.

The V and J genes are TRBV5-1 and TRBJ2-7, with 8 bases fitting TRBD1. The CDR3 is 14 amino acids. The junction had 6 bases not matched to a gene; V was cut back by 4 bases and J by 3 bases. Per germline, CDR1 SGHRS and CDR2 YFSETQ. CDR3 DNA sequence: TGCGCCAGCAGCGCGGGACAGGCAAGCTACGAGCAGTACTTC. Translating gives CASSAGQASYEQYF. Complete variable domain (other parts from reference TRBV5-1 and TRBJ2-7): KAGVTQTPRYLIKTRGQQVTLSCSPISGHRSVSWYQQTPGQGLQFLFEYFSETQRNKGNFPGRFSGRQFSNSRSEMNVSTLELGDSALYLCASSAGQASYEQYFGPGTRLTVT.

The chain combines TRBV20-1 with TRBJ2-7; unclear D gene. The CDR3 consists of 14 residues. CDR1 and CDR2 from the germline V gene are DFQATT and SNEGSKA (reference sequence). V was shortened by 1 base and J by 2 bases, with 12 bases between the two germline ends. CDR3 protein: CSARGLTEAYEQYF. The CDR3 DNA reads TGCAGTGCTAGAGGTCTAACAGAAGCCTACGAGCAGTACTTC.

The chain is built from TRBV7-9 and TRBJ2-3; the D gene could be TRBD1 or TRBD2 (5 bases each). V gave up 4 bases and J gave up 0 bases, with 11 bases separating them. Germline assignment: CDR1 SEHNR and CDR2 FQNEAQ (reference sequence). The length of the CDR3 is 15 residues. Here the CDR3 reads CASSSQWDSTDTQYF. CDR3 coding DNA: TGTGCCAGCAGCTCGCAATGGGACAGCACAGATACGCAGTATTTT. The whole variable domain, remainder taken from reference TRBV7-9 and TRBJ2-3, is DTGVSQNPRHKITKRGQNVTFRCDPISEHNRLYWYRQTLGQGPEFLTYFQNEAQLEKSRLLSDRFSAERPKGSFSTLEIQRTEQGDSAMYLCASSSQWDSTDTQYFGPGTRLTVL.

V gene TRBV12-3 or TRBV12-4 combines with J gene TRBJ1-1, with 8 bases lining up with TRBD1. V dropped 3 bases and J dropped 2; count of bases not matched to a gene: 2. This CDR3 region has 14 residues. For the CDR3, the DNA is TGTGCCAGCAGTTTTGACAGGGGTAACACTGAAGCTTTCTTT. Encoded protein: CASSFDRGNTEAFF.

This rearrangement joins TRBV20-1 to TRBJ1-2; D is perhaps TRBD1 (5 bases). The V gene lost 6 bases and the J gene lost 6 bases, with 17 bases spanning the gap. CDR1 and CDR2 from the germline V gene are DFQATT and SNEGSKA (reference sequence). The CDR3 sequence is 13 residues long. As DNA, the CDR3 is TGCAGTGCCCACCTCCAGGGACTCCATGGCTACACCTTC. It translates to CSAHLQGLHGYTF.

The table lists this clonotype with a few counts. The chain has TRBV4-3 and TRBJ2-1; 11 positions match TRBD2. CDR3 length: 20 amino acids. After removal of 3 bases from V and 6 bases from J, the junction contained 19 bases not matched to a gene. CDR1 is LGHNA, CDR2 YSLEER, per germline. The CDR3 sequence is CASSQDTSGSLIGHINEQFF. The CDR3 DNA is TGCGCCAGCAGCCAGGATACTAGCGGGAGTTTAATTGGCCATATCAATGAGCAGTTCTTC.

V usage is TRBV28 and J usage is TRBJ2-3, with D perhaps TRBD1 or TRBD2 (6 bases each). Germline CDR1 is MDHEN and CDR2 is SYDVKM. Trimming pared 3 bases from V and 0 bases from J, leaving 16 bases between. The CDR3 is made up of 17 amino acids. The CDR3 protein is CASSLGGVLSSTDTQYF. The CDR3 DNA follows: TGTGCCAGCAGTTTGGGGGGCGTATTGTCTAGCACAGATACGCAGTATTTT.